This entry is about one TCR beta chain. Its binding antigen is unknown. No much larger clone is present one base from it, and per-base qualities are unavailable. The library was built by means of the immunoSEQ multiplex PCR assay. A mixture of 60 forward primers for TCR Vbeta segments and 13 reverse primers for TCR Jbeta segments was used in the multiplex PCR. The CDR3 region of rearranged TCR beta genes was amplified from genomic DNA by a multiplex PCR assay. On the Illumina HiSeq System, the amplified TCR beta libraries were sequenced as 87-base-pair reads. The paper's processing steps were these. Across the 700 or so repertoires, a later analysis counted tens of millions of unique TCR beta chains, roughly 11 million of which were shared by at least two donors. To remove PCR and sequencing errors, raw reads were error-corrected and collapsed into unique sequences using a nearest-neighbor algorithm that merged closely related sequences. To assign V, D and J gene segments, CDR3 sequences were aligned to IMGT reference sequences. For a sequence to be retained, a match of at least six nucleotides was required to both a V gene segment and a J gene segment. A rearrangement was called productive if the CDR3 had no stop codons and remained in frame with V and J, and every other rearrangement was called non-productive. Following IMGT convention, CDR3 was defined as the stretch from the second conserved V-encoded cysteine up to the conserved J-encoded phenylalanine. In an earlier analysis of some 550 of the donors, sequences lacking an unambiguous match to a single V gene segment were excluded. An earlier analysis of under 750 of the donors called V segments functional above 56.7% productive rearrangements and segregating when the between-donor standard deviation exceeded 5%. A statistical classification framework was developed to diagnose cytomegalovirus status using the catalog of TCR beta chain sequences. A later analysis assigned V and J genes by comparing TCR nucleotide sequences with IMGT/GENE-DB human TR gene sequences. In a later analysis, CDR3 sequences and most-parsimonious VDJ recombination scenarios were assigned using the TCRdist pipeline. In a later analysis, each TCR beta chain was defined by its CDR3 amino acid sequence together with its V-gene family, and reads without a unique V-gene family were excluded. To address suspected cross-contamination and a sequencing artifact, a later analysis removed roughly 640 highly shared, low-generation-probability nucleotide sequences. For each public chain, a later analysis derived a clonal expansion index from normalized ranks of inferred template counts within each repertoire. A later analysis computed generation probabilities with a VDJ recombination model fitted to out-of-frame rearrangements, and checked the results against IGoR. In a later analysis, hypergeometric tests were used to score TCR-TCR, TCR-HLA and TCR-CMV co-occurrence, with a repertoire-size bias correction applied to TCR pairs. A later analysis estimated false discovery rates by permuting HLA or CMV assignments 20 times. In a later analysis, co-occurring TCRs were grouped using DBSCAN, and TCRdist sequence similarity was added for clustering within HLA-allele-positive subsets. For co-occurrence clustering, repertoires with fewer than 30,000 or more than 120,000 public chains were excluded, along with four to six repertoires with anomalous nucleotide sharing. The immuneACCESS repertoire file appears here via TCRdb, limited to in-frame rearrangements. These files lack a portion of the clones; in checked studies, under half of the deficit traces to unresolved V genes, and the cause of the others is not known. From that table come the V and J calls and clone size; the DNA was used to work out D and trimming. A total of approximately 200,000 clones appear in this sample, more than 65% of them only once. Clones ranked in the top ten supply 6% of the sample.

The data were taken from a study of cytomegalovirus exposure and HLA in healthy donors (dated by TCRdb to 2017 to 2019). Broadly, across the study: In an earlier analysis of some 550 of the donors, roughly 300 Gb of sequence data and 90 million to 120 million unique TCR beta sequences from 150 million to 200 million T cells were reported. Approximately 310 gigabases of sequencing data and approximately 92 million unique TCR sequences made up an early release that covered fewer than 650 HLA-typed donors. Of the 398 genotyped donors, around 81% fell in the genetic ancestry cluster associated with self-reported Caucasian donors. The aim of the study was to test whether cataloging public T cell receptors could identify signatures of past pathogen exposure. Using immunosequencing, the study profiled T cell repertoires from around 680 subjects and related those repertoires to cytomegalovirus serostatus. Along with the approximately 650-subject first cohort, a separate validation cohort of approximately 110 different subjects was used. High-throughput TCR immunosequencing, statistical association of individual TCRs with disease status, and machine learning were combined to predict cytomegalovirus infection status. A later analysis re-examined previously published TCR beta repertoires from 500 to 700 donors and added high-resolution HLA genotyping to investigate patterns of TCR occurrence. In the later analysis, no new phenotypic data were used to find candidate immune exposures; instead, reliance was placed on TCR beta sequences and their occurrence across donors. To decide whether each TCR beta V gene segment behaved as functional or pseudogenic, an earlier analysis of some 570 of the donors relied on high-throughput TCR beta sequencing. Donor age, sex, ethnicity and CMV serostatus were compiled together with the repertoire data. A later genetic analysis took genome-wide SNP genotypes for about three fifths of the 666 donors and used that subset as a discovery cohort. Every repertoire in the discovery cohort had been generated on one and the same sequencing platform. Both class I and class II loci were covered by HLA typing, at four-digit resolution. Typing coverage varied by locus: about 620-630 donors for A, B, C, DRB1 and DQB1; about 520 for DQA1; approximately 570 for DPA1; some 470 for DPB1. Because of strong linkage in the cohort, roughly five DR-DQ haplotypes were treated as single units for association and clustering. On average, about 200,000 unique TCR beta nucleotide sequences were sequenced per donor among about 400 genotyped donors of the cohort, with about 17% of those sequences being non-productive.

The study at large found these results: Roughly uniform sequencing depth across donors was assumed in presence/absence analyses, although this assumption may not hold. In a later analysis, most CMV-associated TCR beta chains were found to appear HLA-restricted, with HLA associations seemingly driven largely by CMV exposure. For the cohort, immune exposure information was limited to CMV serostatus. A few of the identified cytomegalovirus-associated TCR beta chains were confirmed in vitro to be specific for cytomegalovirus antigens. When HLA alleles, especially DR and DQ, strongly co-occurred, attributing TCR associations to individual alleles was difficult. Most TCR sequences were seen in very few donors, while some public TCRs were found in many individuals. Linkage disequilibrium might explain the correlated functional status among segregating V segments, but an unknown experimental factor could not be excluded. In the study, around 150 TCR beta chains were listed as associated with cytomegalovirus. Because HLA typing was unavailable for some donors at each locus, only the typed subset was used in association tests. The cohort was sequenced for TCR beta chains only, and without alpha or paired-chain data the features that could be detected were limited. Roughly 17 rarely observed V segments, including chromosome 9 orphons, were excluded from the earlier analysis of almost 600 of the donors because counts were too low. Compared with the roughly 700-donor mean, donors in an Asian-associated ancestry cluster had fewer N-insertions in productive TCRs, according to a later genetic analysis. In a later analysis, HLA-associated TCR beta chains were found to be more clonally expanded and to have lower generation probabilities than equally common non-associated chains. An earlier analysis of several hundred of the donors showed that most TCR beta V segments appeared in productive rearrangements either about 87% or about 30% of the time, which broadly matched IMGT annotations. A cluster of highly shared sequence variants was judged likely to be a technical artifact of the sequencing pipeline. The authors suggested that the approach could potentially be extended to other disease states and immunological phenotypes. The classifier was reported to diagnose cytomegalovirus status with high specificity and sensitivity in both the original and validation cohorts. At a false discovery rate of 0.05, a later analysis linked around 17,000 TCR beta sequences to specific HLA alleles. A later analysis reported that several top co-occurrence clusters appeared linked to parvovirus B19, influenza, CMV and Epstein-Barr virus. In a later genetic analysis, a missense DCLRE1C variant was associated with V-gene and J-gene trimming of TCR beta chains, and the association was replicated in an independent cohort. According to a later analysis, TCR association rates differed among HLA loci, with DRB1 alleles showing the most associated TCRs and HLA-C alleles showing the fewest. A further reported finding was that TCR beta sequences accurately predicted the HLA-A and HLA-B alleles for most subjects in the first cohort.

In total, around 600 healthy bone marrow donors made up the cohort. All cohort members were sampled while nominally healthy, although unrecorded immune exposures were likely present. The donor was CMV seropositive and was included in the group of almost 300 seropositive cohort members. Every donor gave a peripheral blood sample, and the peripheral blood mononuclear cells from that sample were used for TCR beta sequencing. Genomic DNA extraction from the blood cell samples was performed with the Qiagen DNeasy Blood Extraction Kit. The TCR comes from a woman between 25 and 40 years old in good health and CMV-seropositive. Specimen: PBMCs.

The CDR3: CASSQQTGGNTEAFF. The DNA reads TGCGCCAGCAGCCAACAGACAGGGGGGAACACTGAAGCTTTCTTT. In this chain, TRBV4-1 is recombined with TRBJ1-1; 9 junctional bases match TRBD1. The germline V gene specifies MGHRA as CDR1 and YSYEKL as CDR2. Compared with germline, V lacks 2 bases and J lacks 1 base; bases without a gene match: 2. The CDR3, cysteine through phenylalanine, is 15 amino acids long. The read is trimmed to its CDR3 DNA, 45 bases read in frame from base 1.